This T cell receptor beta chain came from a study of blood T cell repertoires in COVID-19. Assay: immunoSEQ multiplex PCR; the TCRdb copy retains only in-frame clones and omits some. The sample shows just under 350,000 clones, about 88% of them seen only once. CDR3 length equals 15 residues. The V and J ends lost 3 bases and 5 bases, in that order; junction bases with no gene match: 9. CDR1 LNHNV and CDR2 YYDKDF come from the germline V gene (reference sequence). The source material was peripheral blood. This chain uses TRBV15 with TRBJ1-1; 7 bases map to TRBD1. This receptor was obtained from a woman between 70 and 85 years old with COVID-19, enrolled during active disease. CDR3 sequence (DNA): TGTGCCACCAGCAGGGGAACAGGGGTGGGGACTGAAGCTTTCTTT. This encodes CATSRGTGVGTEAFF. The full variable domain, in which reference TRBV15 and TRBJ1-1 provide the parts outside the CDR3, is DAMVIQNPRYQVTQFGKPVTLSCSQTLNHNVMYWYQQKSSQAPKLLFHYYDKDFNNEADTPDNFQSRRPNTSFCFLDIRSPGLGDTAMYLCATSRGTGVGTEAFFGQGTRLTVV.